This T cell receptor beta chain was sequenced for a study of control samples from healthy donors and cancer patients. Assay: immunoSEQ multiplex PCR; the TCRdb copy retains only in-frame clones and omits some. Of about 95,000 clones in the sample, less than 90% were seen once. Trimming at V came to 4 bases and at J to 7 bases, leaving 6 bases not matched to a gene. From germline, CDR1 is SGHDT and CDR2 YYEEEE. CDR3 length: 13 residues. Sequencing was done on a sample of blood. This TCR was recovered from a woman between 65 and 79 years old in good health. This rearrangement joins TRBV5-6 to TRBJ1-1, with 8 bases that match TRBD1. The CDR3 nucleotides are TGTGCCAGCAGCAAACAGGGGGTGTTTGAAGCTTTCTTT. Encoded protein: CASSKQGVFEAFF.